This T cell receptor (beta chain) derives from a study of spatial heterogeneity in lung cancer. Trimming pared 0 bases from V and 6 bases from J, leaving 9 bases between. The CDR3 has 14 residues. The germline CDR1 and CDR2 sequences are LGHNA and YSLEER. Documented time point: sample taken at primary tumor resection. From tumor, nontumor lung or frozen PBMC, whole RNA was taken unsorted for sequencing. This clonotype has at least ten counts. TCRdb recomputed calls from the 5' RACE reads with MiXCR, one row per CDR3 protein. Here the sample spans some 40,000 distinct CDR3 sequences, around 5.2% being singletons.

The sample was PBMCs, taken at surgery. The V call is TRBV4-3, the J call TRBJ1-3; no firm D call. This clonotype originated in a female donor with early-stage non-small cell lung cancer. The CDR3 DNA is TGCGCCAGCAGCCAAGATTCAGGAGCAAACACCATATATTTT. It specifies CASSQDSGANTIYF.